This TCR beta chain was profiled in a study of blood T cells in healthy people across ages. There are a few counts of this clonotype. What it binds is not known. Total RNA, at least 6 micrograms per sample, came from PBMCs. Per the germline V gene, CDR1 is LNHNV and CDR2 is YYDKDF (reference sequence). Trimming removed 2 bases at V and 2 bases at J, with 10 bases between. The CDR3 totals 14 residues. Study outcomes and limitations: Among long-lived donors, naive CD4+ cells were more numerous and diversity higher than in aged donors.

A second PCR of 7 to 11 cycles used a sample-barcoded 5' primer and a J-beta primer mix. Every cDNA molecule carried a tag from a template-switch adaptor bearing 12 random nucleotides. Each CDR3 protein is one row after TCRdb ran MiXCR on the 5' RACE reads. Of 1.5 million to 1.8 million distinct CDR3 sequences in the sample, approximately 42% were seen once. Material for sequencing was blood. The chain joins TRBV15 to TRBJ2-7; no clear D gene. This clonotype was obtained from a woman between 18 and 29 years old in good health. This CDR3 is CATSRSTVPYEQYF. The CDR3 coding sequence is TGTGCCACCAGCAGATCGACTGTCCCCTACGAGCAGTACTTC.